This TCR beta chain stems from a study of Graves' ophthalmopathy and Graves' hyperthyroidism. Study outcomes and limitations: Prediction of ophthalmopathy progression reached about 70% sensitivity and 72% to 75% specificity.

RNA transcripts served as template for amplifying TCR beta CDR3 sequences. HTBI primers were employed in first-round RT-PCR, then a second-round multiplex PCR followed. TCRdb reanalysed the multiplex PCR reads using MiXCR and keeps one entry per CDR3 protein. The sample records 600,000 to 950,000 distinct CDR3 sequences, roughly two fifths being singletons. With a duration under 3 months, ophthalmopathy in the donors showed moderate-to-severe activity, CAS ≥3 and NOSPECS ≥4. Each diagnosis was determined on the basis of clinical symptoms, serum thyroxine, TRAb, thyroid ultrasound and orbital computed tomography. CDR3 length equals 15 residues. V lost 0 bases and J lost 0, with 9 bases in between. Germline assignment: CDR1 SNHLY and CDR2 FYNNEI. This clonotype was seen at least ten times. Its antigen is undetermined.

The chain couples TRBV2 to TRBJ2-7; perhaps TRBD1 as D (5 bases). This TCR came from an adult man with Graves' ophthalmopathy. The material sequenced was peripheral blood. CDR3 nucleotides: TGTGCCAGCAGTGAAGCAGGGGCAATCTCCTACGAGCAGTACTTC. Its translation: CASSEAGAISYEQYF.